This T cell receptor (beta chain) is from a study of technical replicates of blood from a handful of donors. CDR3 length: 18 residues. Trimming cost V 0 bases and J 1 base, with 16 bases left between them. Germline assignment: CDR1 GTSNPN and CDR2 SVGIG (reference sequence). With respect to this clone: The sample holds other DNA sequences that translate to the same CDR3.

Using immunoSEQ multiplex PCR, the repertoire was profiled, and TCRdb retains in-frame clones only, with some absent. Of around 15,000 clones listed, around 80% are singletons. V usage is TRBV30 and J usage is TRBJ2-6; D gene unclear. This TCR was recovered from a human donor in good health. The sample was PBMCs. In DNA, the CDR3 is TGTGCCTGGAGTGTAGCTGGTCTATCCGGTTCTGGGGCCAACGTCCTGACTTTC. Translating it yields CAWSVAGLSGSGANVLTF.